What follows describes a single T cell receptor (beta chain). Its antigen is not identified. These data originate in a study of blood T cells in healthy people across ages. Study results and limitations: Versus aged donors, long-lived donors had higher diversity and more naive CD4+ cells.

Peripheral blood, approximately 10 milliliters per donor, was collected. Researchers isolated at least 7 million PBMCs per sample. Primed by a sample-barcoded 5' primer and a J-beta primer mix, a second PCR proceeded for about 6 to 11 cycles. From each sample, at least 2.5 million paired-end reads containing CDR3 were obtained. TCRdb fed the 5' RACE reads into MiXCR, producing one record per CDR3 protein. The sample holds roughly 800,000 distinct CDR3 sequences, 58% seen once. The germline V gene encodes CDR1 SGDLS and CDR2 YYNGEE. After removal of 3 bases from V and 2 bases from J, the junction contained 7 bases not matched to a gene. The CDR3 is made up of 15 amino acids.

The sequence was obtained from a man aged 30 to 45 in good health. Sequences were obtained from blood. The chain links TRBV9 to TRBJ2-5, with 7 bases aligning to TRBD1. CDR3 protein: CASSAGDRQQETQYF. CDR3 DNA sequence: TGTGCCAGCAGCGCCGGGGACAGACAACAAGAGACCCAGTACTTC.